The 26 T cell receptor beta chains in this list originate from one sample, sequenced in a study of cytomegalovirus exposure and HLA in healthy donors. The PCR had 60 Vbeta and 13 Jbeta primers. Clones were sequenced by immunoSEQ multiplex PCR, and TCRdb holds only the in-frame ones, with some missing. Among 100,000 to 150,000 clones listed, around 80% were seen once. The specimen sequenced was PBMCs. These receptors were collected from a female donor in good health and CMV-seronegative.

This clone was observed a few times. The junction shows a germline mismatch at one end, possibly a read error. The rearrangement joins TRBV20-1 to TRBJ1-2; the match to TRBD1 covers 7 bases. CDR3 length: 11 residues. CDR1 is DFQATT, CDR2 SNEGSKA, per germline (reference sequence). The CDR3 region has the DNA TGCAGTGCCGAGTCCGGTCCGGGACAGCCCTTC. It codes for CSAESGPGQPF.

The V gene is TRBV19, the J gene TRBJ2-2; D ambiguous. The CDR3 covers 11 residues. Trimming left V 7 bases short and J 4 bases short, with 4 bases between. Germline CDR1 is LNHDA and CDR2 is SQIVND (reference sequence). The CDR3 spells CASTSTGELFF. For the CDR3, the DNA is TGTGCCAGTACTTCCACCGGGGAGCTGTTTTTT. Using reference TRBV19 and TRBJ2-2 for the parts outside the CDR3, the full variable domain is DGGITQSPKYLFRKEGQNVTLSCEQNLNHDAMYWYRQDPGQGLRLIYYSQIVNDFQKGDIAEGYSVSREKKESFPLTVTSAQKNPTAFYLCASTSTGELFFGEGSRLTVL.

V and J are TRBV7-9 and TRBJ2-1, with D unresolved. Between the trimmed V and J ends, which lost 4 bases and 7 bases, there was a span of 14 bases. The CDR3 runs to 14 residues. The germline gives CDR1 SEHNR, CDR2 FQNEAQ (reference sequence). The CDR3, as DNA: TGTGCCAGCAGCTCCCGGGTCGGCGTGAATGAGCAGTTCTTC. Its protein is CASSSRVGVNEQFF.

V is TRBV28 and J is TRBJ1-5, with unresolved D. The CDR3 extends over 11 amino acids. V was clipped by 6 bases and J by 5 bases, with 5 bases between them. Germline V gene data show CDR1 as MDHEN and CDR2 as SYDVKM. This CDR3 reads CASSLDQPQHF. The CDR3 coding sequence is TGTGCCAGCAGCCTTGATCAGCCCCAGCATTTT.

This clone was recorded only once. The CDR3 is CATLDRDTNYGYTF. CDR3 DNA sequence: TGTGCCACCCTCGACAGGGATACTAACTATGGCTACACCTTC. The rearrangement joins TRBV6-1 to TRBJ1-2, with 7 bases fitting TRBD1. This CDR3 is 14 amino acids long. With 10 bases clipped from V and 0 bases from J, the junction kept 8 bases outside the gene matches. CDR1 is MNHNS and CDR2 is SASEGT in the germline V gene.

This clone was observed a handful of times. An end of the junction does not agree with germline; a read error may underlie this. The rearrangement joins TRBV7-9 to TRBJ2-5, with TRBD2 matching over 11 bases. The CDR3 has 15 amino acids. Germline assignment: CDR1 SEHNR and CDR2 FQNEAQ (reference sequence). The CDR3 sequence: CSSSEGLAVRETQYF. DNA for the CDR3: TGTTCCAGCAGCGAGGGACTAGCGGTGAGGGAGACCCAGTACTTC.

The CDR3 spells CASSFISDYEQYF. As DNA, the CDR3 is TGTGCCAGCAGCTTCATCAGCGATTACGAGCAGTACTTC. This sequence joins TRBV7-2 and TRBJ2-7; no reliable D call. This CDR3 is 13 amino acids long. The V gene's germline CDR1 is SGHTA and CDR2 FQGNSA. V lost 3 bases and J lost 4, with 10 bases in between.

V and J are TRBV4-1 and TRBJ2-4; 9 nucleotides align to TRBD1. The CDR3 covers 15 residues. V was clipped by 7 bases and J by 7 bases; unmatched bases: 11. The germline CDR1 and CDR2 sequences are MGHRA and YSYEKL. Written as DNA, the CDR3 is TGCGCCAGCAAAGGTTCACCGGGACAGGGTAACATTCAGTACTTC. It specifies CASKGSPGQGNIQYF.

V and J are TRBV6-1 and TRBJ1-2, with no clear D. This CDR3 is 12 amino acids long. V was cut by 3 bases and J by 5 bases, with 7 bases left in between. Per the germline V gene, CDR1 is MNHNS and CDR2 is SASEGT. DNA for the CDR3: TGTGCCAGCAGTGACCCCGGGTATGGCTACACCTTC. Translation: CASSDPGYGYTF.

The V call is TRBV11-2, the J call TRBJ2-7; D is possibly TRBD2 (6 bases). The V gene's germline CDR1 is SGHAT and CDR2 FQNNGV. V dropped 3 bases and J dropped 0 bases, with 12 bases sitting between them. The length of the CDR3 is 15 residues. CDR3 sequence reads: CASSLSSVSSYEQYF. CDR3 nucleotide sequence: TGTGCCAGCAGCTTGTCTAGCGTAAGCTCCTACGAGCAGTACTTC.

V is TRBV9 and J is TRBJ2-2; TRBD1 agrees at 7 bases. CDR1 SGDLS and CDR2 YYNGEE come from the germline V gene. The V and J ends lost 5 bases and 2 bases, in that order; junction bases with no gene match: 3. The CDR3 extends over 14 amino acids. This CDR3 is CASRGTANTGELFF. The CDR3 DNA is TGTGCCAGCAGAGGGACAGCCAACACCGGGGAGCTGTTTTTT.

This clone came up once. This sequence joins TRBV18 and TRBJ2-3; 7 positions match TRBD2. The CDR3 length is 17 residues. With 4 bases clipped from V and 3 bases from J, the junction kept 13 bases outside the gene matches. Germline loops: CDR1 KGHSH, CDR2 LQKENI. Here the CDR3 DNA reads TGTGCCAGCTCACTCCTCTTAGCTAGCGGAGGAACAGATACGCAGTATTTT. Its translation is CASSLLLASGGTDTQYF.

This clone was counted between two and nine times. The CDR3 DNA reads TGTGCCAGCAGCCGTCCTCGGGTTTCTACCTACGAGCAGTACTTC. Translating it yields CASSRPRVSTYEQYF. The chain combines TRBV6-5 with TRBJ2-7; no clear D gene. This CDR3 spans 15 amino acids. CDR1 is MNHEY, CDR2 SVGAGI, per germline. V lost 6 bases and J 2 bases, leaving 17 bases between the germline ends.

This chain links TRBV7-8 with TRBJ1-5; no reliable D call. The germline V and J ends were trimmed by 1 base and 0 bases, with 13 bases remaining between them. CDR1 and CDR2 (germline): SGHVS, FQNEAQ. This CDR3 has 17 amino acids. The CDR3 reads CASSLGRMETSNQPQHF. The CDR3 bases are TGTGCCAGCAGCTTAGGTCGTATGGAGACTAGCAATCAGCCCCAGCATTTT.

This clone was seen a few times. This chain links TRBV6-1 with TRBJ1-1; no definite D call. The length of the CDR3 is 14 residues. V was shortened by 2 bases and J by 0 bases, with 7 bases between the two germline ends. CDR1 and CDR2 from the germline V gene are MNHNS and SASEGT. For the CDR3, the DNA is TGTGCCAGCAGTGAAAGACATTTGAACACTGAAGCTTTCTTT. Translated, it gives CASSERHLNTEAFF.

The chain links TRBV5-6 to TRBJ1-1, with TRBD1 matching over 7 bases. V lost 3 bases, J lost 0 bases, and 2 bases stayed unmatched. CDR1 and CDR2 from the germline V gene are SGHDT and YYEEEE. This CDR3 contains 14 residues. Written as DNA, the CDR3 is TGTGCCAGCAGCTACAGGGGTATGAACACTGAAGCTTTCTTT. Its protein product is CASSYRGMNTEAFF.

The V and J genes are TRBV9 and TRBJ1-2; a possible D gene is TRBD1 (5 bases). V gave up 4 bases and J gave up 8 bases, with 21 bases separating them. The CDR3 is 15 amino acids. The germline V gene encodes CDR1 SGDLS and CDR2 YYNGEE. DNA of the CDR3: TGTGCCAGCAGCCCCTCCGTACAGGTTCCCCAAGGCTACACCTTC. It specifies CASSPSVQVPQGYTF. Complete variable domain (other parts from reference TRBV9 and TRBJ1-2): DSGVTQTPKHLITATGQRVTLRCSPRSGDLSVYWYQQSLDQGLQFLIQYYNGEERAKGNILERFSAQQFPDLHSELNLSSLELGDSALYFCASSPSVQVPQGYTFGSGTRLTVV.

The gene calls are TRBV30 and TRBJ1-1; 7 bases are a match to TRBD1. This CDR3 has 14 amino acids. Germline values: CDR1 GTSNPN, CDR2 SVGIG (reference sequence). The trim removed 6 bases at V and 4 bases at J, leaving 11 bases unmatched. The chain's CDR3 is CACRPRGRGTEAFF. The CDR3 DNA follows: TGTGCCTGTCGTCCTAGGGGGCGCGGCACTGAAGCTTTCTTT.

The J gene is TRBJ1-1, the V gene TRBV6-5, with a possible D match to TRBD1 (5 bases). V lost 7 bases to trimming and J lost 3 bases, with 15 bases between them. The germline CDR1 and CDR2 sequences are MNHEY and SVGAGI. The length of the CDR3 is 14 residues. CDR3 loop: CASTLRGPYTEAFF. The CDR3 coding sequence is TGTGCCAGCACCCTTAGGGGTCCGTACACTGAAGCTTTCTTT.

The chain recombines TRBV18 with TRBJ2-4, with D possibly matching TRBD2 (6 bases). CDR1 is KGHSH and CDR2 is LQKENI in the germline V gene. V was shortened by 3 bases and J by 8 bases, with 14 bases between the two germline ends. CDR3 length: 14 residues. DNA for the CDR3: TGTGCCAGCTCACCCCGGGACTTGGCCGACATTCAGTACTTC. Residues: CASSPRDLADIQYF.

The chain carries TRBV9 and TRBJ1-2; 7 nucleotides line up with TRBD1. V shed 7 bases, J shed 2 bases, and the junction held 5 bases outside the gene matches. The germline V gene has CDR1 SGDLS and CDR2 YYNGEE. The CDR3 is 13 amino acids. DNA for the CDR3: TGTGCCAGCTTCTCGGGACAGAACTATGGCTACACCTTC. Its translation is CASFSGQNYGYTF.

V and J are TRBV7-9 and TRBJ1-2; D not resolved. The germline V and J ends were trimmed by 5 bases and 3 bases, with 4 bases remaining between them. Germline V gene lookup returns CDR1 SEHNR and CDR2 FQNEAQ (reference sequence). The CDR3 has 11 residues. CDR3 sequence (DNA): TGTGCCAGCAGCCGGGACTATGGCTACACCTTC. Protein: CASSRDYGYTF.

J is TRBJ1-6 and V is TRBV28, with D possibly TRBD1 on 6 matching bases. V was clipped by 6 bases and J by 4 bases, with 13 bases between them. The CDR3 loop spans 15 amino acids. The germline V gene has CDR1 MDHEN and CDR2 SYDVKM. The DNA of the CDR3 is TGTGCCAGCAGGGACCTTCAGGGGTATAATTCACCCCTCCACTTT. Its protein is CASRDLQGYNSPLHF.

This chain connects TRBV19 to TRBJ2-3; TRBD2 matches at 7 bases. The ends lost 3 bases at V and 1 base at J; junction bases unmatched: 4. Germline V CDR1 and CDR2: LNHDA, SQIVND (reference sequence). This CDR3 contains 15 residues. The DNA of the CDR3 is TGTGCCAGTAGTATCCCCCGGGGGGGCACAGATACGCAGTATTTT. Its protein is CASSIPRGGTDTQYF.

CDR3 coding DNA: TGCGCCAGCAGCGGGGGGGGGCATTCCTCTGAGCAGTTCTTC. It encodes CASSGGGHSSEQFF. The gene calls are TRBV5-1 and TRBJ2-1, with D maybe TRBD2 (7 bases). The CDR3 consists of 14 residues. Germline V gene data show CDR1 as SGHRS and CDR2 as YFSETQ. V lost 4 bases and J 9 bases, leaving 17 bases between the germline ends.

The chain joins TRBV20-1 to TRBJ1-1; D is uncertain. Germline V gene data show CDR1 as DFQATT and CDR2 as SNEGSKA (reference sequence). Trimming took off 5 bases at V and 8 bases at J, with 12 bases between the two ends. This CDR3 is 11 amino acids long. CDR3 region: CSADMGAEAFF. CDR3 nucleotide sequence: TGCAGTGCTGATATGGGCGCGGAAGCTTTCTTT.